Below, 32 T cell receptor beta chains from the same sample are listed, as sequenced in a study of CD8 T cells in ankylosing spondylitis. TCRdb redid the calling of the 5' RACE reads with MiXCR, one entry per CDR3 protein. The data contain 200,000 to 250,000 distinct CDR3 sequences, approximately 10% of them singletons. Material for sequencing was blood, either unsorted or a sorted T cell fraction (not recorded which). The source is a male donor with ankylosing spondylitis or in good health (not recorded which).

This clonotype was counted at least ten times. The V and J genes are TRBV28 and TRBJ2-1; no reliable D call. The CDR3 covers 12 residues. CDR1 is MDHEN and CDR2 is SYDVKM in the germline V gene. Trimming took 6 bases from V and 5 from J, leaving 8 bases between them. CDR3 protein: CASRKGHNEQFF. The CDR3 DNA follows: TGTGCCAGCAGAAAAGGTCACAATGAGCAGTTCTTC.

This clonotype was seen a few times. The chain links TRBV7-9 to TRBJ2-7, with 13 bases identical to TRBD2. The CDR3 is made up of 17 amino acids. The germline V gene encodes CDR1 SEHNR and CDR2 FQNEAQ (reference sequence). Trimming removed 5 bases from V and 0 bases from J; junction bases left unmatched: 7. CDR3 DNA: TGTGCCAGCAGCCCTGGACTAGCGGGAGCTAGCTCCTACGAGCAGTACTTC. This sequence encodes CASSPGLAGASSYEQYF.

This clonotype was counted at least ten times. The chain couples TRBV27 to TRBJ2-7; either TRBD1 or TRBD2 may fit D (6 bases each). V dropped 3 bases and J dropped 2 bases, with 20 bases sitting between them. CDR1 and CDR2 (germline): MNHEY, SMNVEV (reference sequence). The CDR3 covers 17 residues. The CDR3 nucleotides are TGTGCCAGCAGTTTTAAAGGAGGGGGACTGTTAACCTACGAGCAGTACTTC. Amino acid sequence: CASSFKGGGLLTYEQYF.

The genes are TRBV9 and TRBJ2-2; D is unclear. The CDR3 totals 15 residues. Between the trimmed V and J ends, which lost 0 bases and 8 bases, there was a span of 14 bases. Germline values: CDR1 SGDLS, CDR2 YYNGEE. The CDR3 DNA sequence: TGTGCCAGCAGCGTAGATCCGACAAGAGTAGGGGAGCTGTTTTTT. It yields the protein CASSVDPTRVGELFF.

This clonotype was counted ten times or more. Here the CDR3 reads CATSRDPPRTGAADTQYF. Written as DNA, the CDR3 is TGTGCCACCAGCAGAGATCCCCCACGCACAGGGGCGGCAGATACGCAGTATTTT. V and J are TRBV15 and TRBJ2-3, with 7 bases that match TRBD1. This CDR3 spans 18 amino acids. From germline, CDR1 is LNHNV and CDR2 YYDKDF (reference sequence). V was clipped by 0 bases and J by 4 bases; unmatched bases: 13.

This clonotype was observed many times. DNA of the CDR3: TGTGCCAGCAGCCAAGATTTAAGGGGAGAGAATGGCTACACCTTC. Translated: CASSQDLRGENGYTF. The chain carries TRBV3-1 and TRBJ1-2, with D possibly matching TRBD1 (5 bases). The CDR3 has 15 amino acids. CDR1 is LGHDT and CDR2 is YNNKEL in the germline V gene (reference sequence). With 0 bases removed from V and 6 bases from J, the gap between germline ends came to 14 bases.

This clonotype showed up just a few times. At one end, the junction sequence differs from germline, possibly due to a read error. The chain recombines TRBV4-1 with TRBJ1-5, with no clear D. The CDR3 contains 13 residues. Germline values: CDR1 MGHRA, CDR2 YSYEKL. The DNA of the CDR3 is TGCGCCAGCAGCCAGGGGAGCAATGAGCCCCAGCATTTT. Residues: CASSQGSNEPQHF.

The V gene is TRBV12-3 or TRBV12-4, the J gene TRBJ2-2, with 7 bases lining up with TRBD1. Losses at the gene ends were 6 bases for V and 2 bases for J; bases not matched to a gene: 6. The CDR3 is 15 amino acids. In DNA, the CDR3 is TGTGCCAGCAGACTGGGACAGACAAACACCGGGGAGCTGTTTTTT. Protein product: CASRLGQTNTGELFF.

The sample holds a few counts of this clonotype. V and J are TRBV14 and TRBJ2-5; 7 nucleotides match TRBD2. V lost 2 bases to trimming and J lost 9 bases; unmatched junction nucleotides: 6. Germline assignment: CDR1 SGHDN and CDR2 FVKESK. The CDR3 consists of 13 residues. CDR3 coding DNA: TGTGCCAGCAGCCAAAGTATCCGGGGGGCCCAGTACTTC. Its translation is CASSQSIRGAQYF.

This chain joins TRBV9 and TRBJ2-7, with D unclear. Per the germline V gene, CDR1 is SGDLS and CDR2 is YYNGEE. This CDR3 is built from 14 residues. V was clipped by 3 bases and J by 2 bases, with 12 bases between them. In DNA, the CDR3 is TGTGCCAGCAGCGCTAGGCCCGGGCCCTACGAGCAGTACTTC. Its protein product is CASSARPGPYEQYF.

Ten or more counts support this clonotype. This rearrangement joins TRBV20-1 to TRBJ2-5, with D perhaps TRBD1 (5 bases). The germline V and J ends were trimmed by 6 bases and 5 bases, with 22 bases remaining between them. CDR3 length: 15 amino acids. The germline CDR1 and CDR2 sequences are DFQATT and SNEGSKA (reference sequence). Here the CDR3 reads CSAQGFRSQEETQYF. The CDR3 DNA follows: TGCAGTGCCCAGGGCTTCCGGTCTCAAGAGGAGACCCAGTACTTC.

This clonotype was picked up many times. V and J are TRBV5-1 and TRBJ2-5, with 7 bases aligning to TRBD1. The CDR3 runs to 14 residues. CDR1 and CDR2 (germline): SGHRS, YFSETQ. V lost 9 bases and J lost 1; bases outside the gene matches: 9. CDR3 residues: CATTTGQTQETQYF. The CDR3 DNA reads as TGCGCCACGACCACGGGACAGACCCAAGAGACCCAGTACTTC.

This clonotype showed up many times. The CDR3 protein is CASSVAGGAYQETQYF. CDR3 sequence (DNA): TGTGCCAGCAGCGTAGCGGGCGGGGCGTACCAAGAGACCCAGTACTTC. The chain has TRBV9 and TRBJ2-5; D perhaps matches TRBD2 (6 bases). Germline loops: CDR1 SGDLS, CDR2 YYNGEE. V lost 0 bases, J lost 0 bases, and 12 bases lay in between. This CDR3 is 16 amino acids long.

This clonotype has ten or more counts. This sequence joins TRBV20-1 and TRBJ2-7; D possibly uses TRBD1 or TRBD2 (5 bases each). V lost 5 bases and J lost 0, with 17 bases in between. The CDR3 is 15 residues long. CDR1 and CDR2 from the germline V gene are DFQATT and SNEGSKA (reference sequence). The CDR3: CSAGGRALSSYEQYF. CDR3 sequence (DNA): TGCAGTGCTGGGGGTAGGGCTCTGAGCTCCTACGAGCAGTACTTC.

This clonotype was counted many times. The J gene is TRBJ1-6, the V gene TRBV20-1; D unclear. Per the germline V gene, CDR1 is DFQATT and CDR2 is SNEGSKA (reference sequence). The CDR3 spans 12 residues. V was pared by 0 bases and J by 8 bases, with 5 bases between. CDR3 region: CSARDPHSPLHF. The CDR3, as DNA: TGCAGTGCTAGAGATCCGCATTCACCCCTCCACTTT.

This clonotype was recorded at least ten times. The V and J genes are TRBV20-1 and TRBJ2-2, with 9 bases identical to TRBD1. Germline trimming cut 6 bases from V and 4 bases from J; bases unmatched to any gene: 12. Per germline, CDR1 DFQATT and CDR2 SNEGSKA (reference sequence). The CDR3 totals 16 residues. CDR3 sequence: CSAPRRDRVFTGELFF. For the CDR3, the DNA is TGCAGTGCCCCACGGAGGGACAGGGTATTCACCGGGGAGCTGTTTTTT.

This clonotype was detected ten times or more. This chain connects TRBV12-3 or TRBV12-4 to TRBJ2-4; 12 nucleotides line up with TRBD2. The CDR3 is made up of 17 amino acids. V was pared by 5 bases and J by 8 bases, with 13 bases of the junction left unmatched. CDR3 DNA: TGTGCCAGCAGTCCCCGAGGGCTAGCGGGAGGGTTAGACATTCAGTACTTC. It codes for CASSPRGLAGGLDIQYF.

This clonotype was seen repeatedly, ten times or more. The chain uses TRBV6-2 or TRBV6-3 and TRBJ2-2; D unclear. Germline-derived CDR1 and CDR2 are MNHEY and SVGEGT. V was trimmed by 0 bases and J by 1 base, leaving 3 bases between them. The CDR3 sequence is 14 residues long. CDR3 residues: CASSYSGNTGELFF. In DNA, the CDR3 is TGTGCCAGCAGTTACTCAGGGAACACCGGGGAGCTGTTTTTT.

The chain employs TRBV5-1 and TRBJ2-5, with D tentatively TRBD1 (5 bases). This CDR3 has 14 residues. The V end lost 0 bases, the J end lost 2 bases, and 8 bases lay between the germline ends. Germline lookup yields CDR1 SGHRS and CDR2 YFSETQ. In DNA, the CDR3 is TGCGCCAGCAGCTTGGGGTCAGGGCAAGAGACCCAGTACTTC. Its protein is CASSLGSGQETQYF.

The sample holds many counts of this clonotype. The J gene is TRBJ1-1, the V gene TRBV2; D is unresolved. Germline V gene data show CDR1 as SNHLY and CDR2 as FYNNEI. Trimming cost V 8 bases and J 1 base, with 11 bases left between them. The CDR3 contains 13 residues. The DNA for the CDR3 is TGTGCCAGCCTTCAAGGAGAGAACACTGAAGCTTTCTTT. Amino acids: CASLQGENTEAFF.

This clonotype was observed many times. The V and J genes are TRBV3-1 and TRBJ2-3; D unclear. This CDR3 has 18 amino acids. CDR1 LGHDT and CDR2 YNNKEL come from the germline V gene (reference sequence). V lost 2 bases and J 0 bases, leaving 18 bases between the germline ends. In nucleotides, the CDR3 is TGTGCCAGCAGCCAATCCCCCCCGAGTCACATAAGCACAGATACGCAGTATTTT. Protein: CASSQSPPSHISTDTQYF.

The sample holds many counts of this clonotype. CDR3 sequence (DNA): TGCAGTGCCAAACTAGCGCAAATTACCTACGAGCAGTACTTC. Protein product: CSAKLAQITYEQYF. The chain joins TRBV20-1 to TRBJ2-7, with 7 bases matching TRBD2. The CDR3 has 14 residues. The junction had 10 bases not matched to a gene; V was cut back by 6 bases and J by 2 bases. CDR1 is DFQATT, CDR2 SNEGSKA, per germline (reference sequence).

This clonotype has just a few counts. This chain links TRBV20-1 with TRBJ2-1; weak D call: TRBD1 (6 bases). Germline V gene data show CDR1 as DFQATT and CDR2 as SNEGSKA (reference sequence). This CDR3 comprises 15 residues. The V end lost 3 bases, the J end lost 4 bases, and 16 bases lay between the germline ends. Written as DNA, the CDR3 is TGCAGTGCTAGGACAGGTCTTAGGCAGTACAATGAGCAGTTCTTC. It translates to CSARTGLRQYNEQFF.

There are many counts of this clonotype. The J gene is TRBJ2-7, the V gene TRBV5-1; D is ambiguous. V was clipped by 0 bases and J by 7 bases, with 11 bases between them. The CDR3 sequence is 13 residues long. Germline-derived CDR1 and CDR2 are SGHRS and YFSETQ. As DNA, the CDR3 is TGCGCCAGCAGCTTGGAGGGAACTTTGGAGCAGTACTTC. Translating it yields CASSLEGTLEQYF.

This clonotype appeared many times. J is TRBJ1-1 and V is TRBV24-1; D perhaps matches TRBD1 (6 bases). This CDR3 has 14 amino acids. V lost 7 bases, J lost 2 bases, and 13 bases lay in between. Germline lookup yields CDR1 KGHDR and CDR2 SFDVKD. CDR3 amino acids: CATRATGDNTEAFF. The CDR3 DNA follows: TGTGCCACCAGAGCGACAGGCGATAACACTGAAGCTTTCTTT.

The table lists this clonotype with many counts. V gene TRBV7-8 combines with J gene TRBJ2-1; 14 bases map to TRBD2. Germline loops: CDR1 SGHVS, CDR2 FQNEAQ. CDR3 length: 14 residues. The J segment lost 9 bases and the V segment lost 5 bases, leaving 3 bases of the junction unmatched. The CDR3 nucleotides are TGTGCCAGCAGCCCTGGGACTAGCGGGGGTGAGCAGTTCTTC. This encodes CASSPGTSGGEQFF.

This clonotype has a count of ten or more. The gene calls are TRBV3-1 and TRBJ1-2; D uncertain. Trimming removed 1 base at V and 8 bases at J, with 5 bases between. Looked up from germline, CDR1 is LGHDT and CDR2 is YNNKEL (reference sequence). The CDR3 has 11 amino acids. As DNA, the CDR3 is TGTGCCAGCAGCCAAGGAAGCGGCTACACCTTC. It encodes CASSQGSGYTF.

V is TRBV5-6 and J is TRBJ1-2, with D hard to call. CDR3 length: 11 residues. The ends were cut back, 2 bases at V and 10 bases at J, with 9 bases in the middle. Germline assignment: CDR1 SGHDT and CDR2 YYEEEE. Written as DNA, the CDR3 is TGTGCCAGCAGCTTTGGTTGTGCCTACACCTTC. This encodes CASSFGCAYTF.

This clonotype showed up many times. This chain uses TRBV9 with TRBJ2-5; D ambiguous. V shed 0 bases and J shed 2 bases, with 8 bases lying between them. Germline V gene sequence: CDR1 SGDLS, CDR2 YYNGEE. The length of the CDR3 is 14 residues. The CDR3 region has the DNA TGTGCCAGCAGCGTAGGCCAGAAACAAGAGACCCAGTACTTC. It yields the protein CASSVGQKQETQYF. The whole variable domain, filled in from reference TRBV9 and TRBJ2-5, reads DSGVTQTPKHLITATGQRVTLRCSPRSGDLSVYWYQQSLDQGLQFLIQYYNGEERAKGNILERFSAQQFPDLHSELNLSSLELGDSALYFCASSVGQKQETQYFGPGTRLLVL.

V and J are TRBV6-1 and TRBJ2-1; 7 bases are a match to TRBD2. After removal of 1 base from V and 6 bases from J, the junction contained 0 bases not matched to a gene. The V gene's germline CDR1 is MNHNS and CDR2 SASEGT. CDR3 length equals 13 residues. CDR3 coding DNA: TGTGCCAGCAGTGAAGGGGGGGGCAATGAGCAGTTCTTC. It specifies CASSEGGGNEQFF.

The table lists this clonotype with a few counts. The chain is built from TRBV7-2 and TRBJ1-2, with no clear D. The CDR3 contains 12 residues. Germline V CDR1 and CDR2: SGHTA, FQGNSA. The V gene lost 2 bases and the J gene lost 7 bases, with 8 bases spanning the gap. CDR3 nucleotides: TGTGCCAGCAGCTTAAGAGGGTCTGGCTACACCTTC. Its translation is CASSLRGSGYTF.

In its sample, this clonotype was seen many times. The V and J genes are TRBV12-3 or TRBV12-4 and TRBJ2-1, with 9 bases matching TRBD1. The CDR3 loop spans 16 amino acids. The V and J ends lost 8 bases and 5 bases, in that order; junction bases with no gene match: 13. The CDR3 DNA sequence: TGTGCCAGCGTTTTCTCCGGGACAGGGCCCGACAATGAGCAGTTCTTC. As protein: CASVFSGTGPDNEQFF.